This T cell receptor (beta chain) originates from a study of circulating CD8 cells and anti-PD-1 response in melanoma. The QIAseq Immune Repertoire TCR panel built the libraries from approximately 16 ng of total RNA. TCRdb re-called the reads with MiXCR, one entry per CDR3 protein. Of roughly 1,200 distinct CDR3 sequences in the sample, around 7% were seen once. Sorting of live CD3+CD8+TCRalphabeta+ cells by PD-1 and/or TIGIT gave four subsets. The input for sequencing was CD8+ T cells from PBMCs, taken at baseline or after one month of anti-PD-1 therapy (not recorded which). This clonotype was obtained from a human donor with melanoma.

The CDR3 DNA sequence: TGTGCCAGCAGTGATCCCACAAATTTCAACACTGAAGCTTTCTTT. It codes for CASSDPTNFNTEAFF. V is TRBV2 and J is TRBJ1-1; no definite D call. CDR3 length: 15 residues. V shed 3 bases and J shed 2 bases, with 13 bases lying between them. The germline gives CDR1 SNHLY, CDR2 FYNNEI.